These T cell receptor beta chains were read from a single sample in a study of T cell responses to AZD1222 COVID-19 vaccine. Sequenced by immunoSEQ multiplex PCR; TCRdb stores in-frame clones only, minus some. The table has 140,000 to 150,000 clones, about 92% seen once; the top ten hold roughly 2%. The specimen comprised peripheral blood, sampled on day 0 of AZD1222 vaccination. The receptors come from an adult in good health. The CDR3 runs from the conserved cysteine through the conserved F or W. A D gene is named only where the DNA matches it firmly. A clone size is listed for some rows: how often the clone was seen (once, few, many), or a class if it is expanded.

v_call	j_call	d_call	clone_size	cdr3_aa	cdr3_nt
TRBV7-2	TRBJ1-2	NA	NA	CASSLAADKFYGYTF	TGTGCCAGCAGCTTAGCGGCAGACAAATTCTATGGCTACACCTTC
TRBV13	TRBJ2-7	TRBD2	NA	CASSRAGTSESYEQYF	TGTGCCAGCAGCCGTGCCGGGACTAGCGAAAGCTACGAGCAGTACTTC
TRBV6-4	TRBJ1-1	NA	NA	CASSAGSEAFF	TGTGCCAGCAGTGCGGGCTCTGAAGCTTTCTTT
TRBV9	TRBJ1-1	TRBD1	NA	CASSGQGAITEAFF	TGTGCCAGCAGCGGTCAGGGGGCTATCACTGAAGCTTTCTTT
TRBV4-2	TRBJ1-2	NA	NA	CASSPEGVSGGYTF	TGTGCCAGCAGCCCAGAGGGGGTCTCGGGGGGCTACACCTTC
TRBV11-2	TRBJ2-7	NA	NA	CASSNKVAGYYEQYF	TGTGCCAGCAGCAATAAGGTCGCAGGGTACTACGAGCAGTACTTC
TRBV30	TRBJ1-4	NA	NA	CAWSENANEKLFF	TGTGCCTGGAGTGAGAACGCTAATGAAAAACTGTTTTTT
TRBV7-8	TRBJ1-1	NA	NA	CASLPFGGNTEAFF	TGTGCCAGTCTCCCCTTCGGGGGGAACACTGAAGCTTTCTTT
TRBV5-1	TRBJ1-1	NA	NA	CASSFGGQGTEAFF	TGCGCCAGCAGCTTCGGGGGGCAGGGGACTGAAGCTTTCTTT
TRBV11-2	TRBJ2-1	TRBD2	NA	CASRPRAGGGGNEQFF	TGTGCCAGCAGGCCAAGAGCGGGAGGGGGAGGCAATGAGCAGTTCTTC
TRBV5-6	TRBJ2-7	NA	NA	CASSLRGPGGYEQYF	TGTGCCAGCAGCTTGAGGGGACCCGGAGGGTACGAGCAGTACTTC
TRBV28	TRBJ2-7	NA	NA	CASRGGGGAYEQYF	TGTGCCAGCAGGGGGGGTGGAGGGGCCTACGAGCAGTACTTC
TRBV5-1	TRBJ2-6	NA	once	CASSWGQVSGANVLTF	TGCGCCAGCAGCTGGGGGCAAGTCTCTGGGGCCAACGTCCTGACTTTC
TRBV18	TRBJ1-3	TRBD1	NA	CASSPADRAGNTIYF	TGTGCCAGCTCACCTGCGGACAGGGCCGGAAACACCATATATTTT